This T cell receptor beta chain was documented in a study of CD8+ T cells in alopecia areata listed by TCRdb under 2018. With regard to the full study: Treated patients were enrolled in an open-label pilot trial of oral tofacitinib, 5 to 10 mg twice daily, for moderate-to-severe alopecia areata. Patients received tofacitinib for 6 to 18 months and were then followed off drug for 6 months to check for delayed response and recurrence. The SALT score, which quantifies the percentage of affected scalp surface area, was used to measure disease severity in treated patients. The study used high-throughput TCRbeta sequencing to examine T cell clonal expansion in alopecia areata, in both the C3H/HeJ mouse model and human patients. On the human side, TCRbeta sequencing was run on scalp tissue and on sorted CD4+ and CD8+ peripheral blood T cells from healthy controls and from alopecia areata patients with either patchy or totalis/universalis disease. Biopsies were taken from tofacitinib-treated patients at baseline and again at 4 and 24 weeks into treatment, and several of those patients also had a later scalp biopsy. Scalp clonality was compared across normal scalp (n=4), patchy alopecia areata scalp (n=8), and alopecia totalis/universalis scalp (n=8). RNA was extracted with the PAXgene miRNA kit for fixed scalp, the miRNeasy kit for PBMCs, and the RNeasy kit for mouse skin. Amplification of TCRbeta CDR3 regions was done by immunoSEQ multiplex PCR using 35 Vbeta forward primers and 13 Jbeta reverse primers.

To prepare the library, the immunoSEQ multiplex PCR assay was applied. To provide template for TCR sequencing, every sample had RNA extracted and reverse transcribed into cDNA. First-strand cDNA was synthesized with SuperScript III using a 2:1 mix of oligo-dT and random hexamers. A synthetic immune receptor repertoire was used to gauge amplification bias, and whatever bias remained was removed computationally. As for the authors' bioinformatics: After raw reads were preprocessed to remove errors, the CDR3 was defined following IMGT conventions as running from the conserved cysteine to phenylalanine. Clonality was computed as 1 minus the Shannon entropy, with the entropy normalized by log2 of the number of productive unique TCRs. CD4 or CD8 identity of scalp clones was inferred by cross-referencing scalp TCRbeta sequences with sorted blood CD4 and CD8 repertoires. TCRdb stores this immuneACCESS table with in-frame sequences only. Part of the clones is absent; in the studies checked, under half of the shortfall reflects unresolved V genes, and no reason is known for the rest. The V and J calls and clone size are taken from that table; D and trimming were inferred from the DNA. The sample table shows 200,000 to 250,000 clones, and under 70% are seen once. The biggest ten clones account for around 3.9% of the sample.

Explained via the paper, the time point label denotes: four to five weeks on oral tofacitinib. The treatment or condition label here, explained by the study, means: oral pan-JAK inhibitor, 5-10 mg twice daily. Lesional scalp punch biopsies and peripheral blood were obtained from alopecia areata patients. PBMCs were isolated by density centrifugation and stained for CD3, CD4 and CD8, after which CD4+ and CD8+ T cells were sorted on a FACSAria. A remark on this clone: Its antigen is not yet known. No quality values exist for individual bases; no much larger clone is one base distant.

Overall results and qualifications from the work: TCR sequences shared between patients were less clear than in mice, possibly partly because of HLA diversity in the patient population. With tofacitinib, both scalp clonality and the number of expanded CD8+ clones among the top 100 scalp clones went down significantly. During tofacitinib treatment, many expanded lesional clones stuck around in both scalp and blood, and this persistence may partly explain why relapse happens after treatment is stopped. Scalp TCR repertoire analysis is complicated because resident alphabeta T cells in normal human skin are also sequenced, whereas mouse skin is dominated by gammadelta T cells. The treated cohort was small, with a single nonresponder, so links between baseline CD8+ expansion and response need larger studies. Higher clonality and more expanded CD8+ clones were observed in lesional scalp than in normal scalp, particularly in alopecia totalis/universalis, a finding suggestive of antigenic drive.

The sequenced sample was CD4+ T cells sorted from blood, obtained at week 4, from a patient treated with tofacitinib. The origin of this receptor is a human donor with alopecia areata.

The DNA sequence is given as TGTGCCAGCAGCTTAACGAGGAACACTGAAGCTTTCTTT. The translation is CASSLTRNTEAFF. Recombination linked TRBV7-9 to TRBJ1-1; no D gene call is confident. V sheds 2 bases and J sheds 1 base, leaving 5 bases between their ends. As encoded in the germline V gene (reference sequence), CDR1 is SEHNR while CDR2 is FQNEAQ. The CDR3 numbers 13 residues from cysteine through phenylalanine. Here the CDR3 DNA is all that survives: 39 bases in frame from base 1.